The 32 T cell receptor beta chains below all came from one sample that was sequenced in a study of shared clonotypes between healthy human individuals. The protocol was immunoSEQ multiplex PCR, while the TCRdb copy is restricted to in-frame clones and leaves out a portion. The sample has under 2,500,000 clones, nearly 97% seen once. The sequencing input was naive CD4+ T cells sorted from blood. The sample's subset: CD45RA+ positively selected. These TCRs come from a man aged 18-30 years in good health.

The chain combines TRBV6-6 with TRBJ1-4; the match to TRBD1 covers 8 bases. The CDR3 runs 15 residues. The V segment lost 10 bases and the J segment 8 bases; nucleotides outside the gene matches: 15. CDR1 and CDR2 (germline): MNHNY, SVGAGI (reference sequence). The CDR3 nucleotides are TGTGCCATTCGGGCAAGCGGGACAGGAAAAGAAAAACTGTTTTTT. This gives the protein CAIRASGTGKEKLFF.

V gene TRBV7-9 combines with J gene TRBJ2-7; D may be TRBD2 (6 bases). This CDR3 region has 14 residues. Germline CDR1 SEHNR, CDR2 FQNEAQ (reference sequence). V was cut by 1 base and J by 5 bases, with 12 bases left in between. CDR3 in DNA: TGTGCCAGCAGCTTAGGCTCATGGGGGGACGAGCAGTACTTC. This codes for CASSLGSWGDEQYF.

As concerns this clone: The germline gene is not matched at one end of the junction; a read error may be the cause. The gene calls are TRBV2 and TRBJ2-6; D is tentatively TRBD1 or TRBD2 (5 bases each). The CDR3 runs to 15 residues. The germline CDR1 and CDR2 sequences are SNHLY and FYNNEI. The CDR3 sequence is CASTERGAGANVLTF. As DNA, the CDR3 is TGTGCCAGCACTGAAAGGGGAGCTGGGGCCAACGTCCTGACTTTC.

Concerning this clone itself: This sample also contains other DNA sequences that code for the same CDR3. J is TRBJ1-2 and V is TRBV18; 9 nucleotides align to TRBD1. The CDR3 sequence is 14 residues long. The junction had 3 bases not matched to a gene; V was cut back by 3 bases and J by 4 bases. Germline V gives CDR1 KGHSH, CDR2 LQKENI. The CDR3 spells CASSPGTGPYGYTF. CDR3 bases: TGTGCCAGCTCACCGGGGACAGGGCCCTATGGCTACACCTTC.

CDR3 amino acids: CASSSGPGPYEQYF. Here the CDR3 DNA reads TGTGCCAGCAGTTCTGGGCCGGGACCCTACGAGCAGTACTTC. V and J are TRBV28 and TRBJ2-7; D is perhaps TRBD1 or TRBD2 (5 bases each). The ends were cut back, 4 bases at V and 2 bases at J, with 12 bases in the middle. Per the germline V gene, CDR1 is MDHEN and CDR2 is SYDVKM. The CDR3 has 14 residues.

CDR3 in amino acids: CASSHPRDGEQYF. CDR3 nucleotides: TGTGCCAGCAGCCACCCTCGGGACGGCGAGCAGTACTTC. The chain couples TRBV25-1 to TRBJ2-7; the D gene could be TRBD1 or TRBD2 (5 bases each). Trimming removed 6 bases at V and 6 bases at J, with 15 bases between. The CDR3 runs 13 residues. Germline assignment: CDR1 MGHDK and CDR2 SYGVNS.

V is TRBV6-6 and J is TRBJ1-5; 8 positions agree with TRBD1. The CDR3 loop spans 15 amino acids. The trim removed 6 bases at V and 4 bases at J, leaving 8 bases unmatched. Germline V lookup: CDR1 MNHNY, CDR2 SVGAGI (reference sequence). Here the CDR3 DNA reads TGTGCCAGCAGCCCCGGACAGGGAGGGAATCAGCCCCAGCATTTT. It specifies CASSPGQGGNQPQHF.

This sequence joins TRBV13 and TRBJ2-5; 9 nucleotides match TRBD1. This CDR3 is built from 15 residues. Germline CDR1 PRHDT, CDR2 FYEKMQ (reference sequence). V lost 5 bases, J lost 5 bases, and 9 bases stayed unmatched. CDR3 DNA: TGTGCCAGCAGCCCCCGGGACAGGGAAATGGAGACCCAGTACTTC. This gives the protein CASSPRDREMETQYF. The full variable domain, in which reference TRBV13 and TRBJ2-5 provide the parts outside the CDR3, is AAGVIQSPRHLIKEKRETATLKCYPIPRHDTVYWYQQGPGQDPQFLISFYEKMQSDKGSIPDRFSAQQFSDYHSELNMSSLELGDSALYFCASSPRDREMETQYFGPGTRLLVL.

The chain carries TRBV5-1 and TRBJ1-1; tentatively, D is TRBD1 (5 bases). This CDR3 spans 15 amino acids. The germline CDR1 and CDR2 sequences are SGHRS and YFSETQ. The V gene lost 4 bases and the J gene lost 4 bases, with 17 bases spanning the gap. CDR3 nucleotides: TGCGCCAGCAGCCCAACCGGGACTCTGGGCACTGAAGCTTTCTTT. Its protein is CASSPTGTLGTEAFF.

The genes are TRBV19 and TRBJ1-6, with D unclear. V was trimmed by 1 base and J by 0 bases, leaving 7 bases between them. The CDR3 length is 16 residues. Per the germline V gene, CDR1 is LNHDA and CDR2 is SQIVND (reference sequence). DNA for the CDR3: TGTGCCAGTAGTATAGGTTGGAACTCCTATAATTCACCCCTCCACTTT. Encoded protein: CASSIGWNSYNSPLHF.

This clone was observed a single time. V and J are TRBV5-4 and TRBJ1-2; D remains ambiguous. CDR1 and CDR2 from the germline V gene are SGHNT and YYREEE (reference sequence). CDR3 size: 14 residues. Trimming pared 5 bases from V and 0 bases from J, leaving 11 bases between. In nucleotides, the CDR3 is TGTGCCAGCAGACCTGACATAGCTAACTATGGCTACACCTTC. Its protein product is CASRPDIANYGYTF.

The J gene is TRBJ1-6, the V gene TRBV4-3; tentatively, D is TRBD1 (6 bases). Between the trimmed V and J ends, which lost 0 bases and 5 bases, there was a span of 11 bases. The CDR3 extends over 16 amino acids. Germline assignment: CDR1 LGHNA and CDR2 YSLEER. The CDR3 DNA reads as TGCGCCAGCAGCCAAGACGGGGCAGGGGATAATTCACCCCTCCACTTT. It specifies CASSQDGAGDNSPLHF.

The chain links TRBV11-2 to TRBJ2-1; 7 bases fit TRBD2. J gave up 6 bases and V 1 base, and 6 bases lay outside the gene matches. Germline-derived CDR1 and CDR2 are SGHAT and FQNNGV. The CDR3 runs to 15 residues. The CDR3: CASSLVAGVRNEQFF. CDR3 coding DNA: TGTGCCAGCAGCTTAGTTGCGGGAGTCCGCAATGAGCAGTTCTTC.

This CDR3 reads CASSEVPSGNSYNEQFF. CDR3 nucleotide sequence: TGCGCCAGCAGTGAGGTCCCTAGCGGGAACTCCTACAATGAGCAGTTCTTC. This chain connects TRBV10-1 to TRBJ2-1, with 9 bases aligning to TRBD2. J gave up 0 bases and V 2 bases, and 5 bases lay outside the gene matches. The CDR3 is 17 amino acids. The germline gives CDR1 WNHNN, CDR2 SYGVQD (reference sequence).

The genes are TRBV28 and TRBJ1-1; TRBD1 might be the D (5 bases). The V end was cut by 6 bases, the J end by 0 bases, with 11 bases between. Germline values: CDR1 MDHEN, CDR2 SYDVKM. The CDR3 length is 14 residues. CDR3 nucleotide sequence: TGTGCCAGCAGCTACACAGGTGTGAACACTGAAGCTTTCTTT. It yields the protein CASSYTGVNTEAFF.

The chain couples TRBV7-9 to TRBJ1-1; no clear D gene. The germline CDR1 and CDR2 sequences are SEHNR and FQNEAQ (reference sequence). V lost 7 bases and J lost 0, with 9 bases in between. The CDR3 covers 13 residues. The CDR3 region is CASTMQVNTEAFF. Written as DNA, the CDR3 is TGTGCCAGCACAATGCAGGTGAACACTGAAGCTTTCTTT.

Only one count was recorded for this clone. The V call is TRBV7-2, the J call TRBJ2-1; 9 bases are a match to TRBD2. Germline V CDR1 and CDR2: SGHTA, FQGNSA. The CDR3 sequence is 14 residues long. Losses at the gene ends were 11 bases for V and 7 bases for J; bases not matched to a gene: 12. CDR3 in amino acids: CAFGAGGSGNEQFF. The CDR3, as DNA: TGTGCCTTCGGAGCGGGAGGCTCGGGAAATGAGCAGTTCTTC.

About this clone itself: Its ends do not fully match the called genes, so a read error is possible. The chain carries TRBV18 and TRBJ2-5, with D hard to call. The length of the CDR3 is 14 residues. Per germline, CDR1 KGHSH and CDR2 LQKENI. The CDR3 nucleotides are TGTGCCAGCTCCCCACTATACGGACAAGAGACCCAGTACTTC. Translated: CASSPLYGQETQYF.

The J gene is TRBJ1-2, the V gene TRBV5-1; 10 nucleotides line up with TRBD1. Germline CDR1 and CDR2: SGHRS and YFSETQ. V gave up 6 bases and J gave up 8 bases; unmatched junction bases: 13. This CDR3 is built from 15 residues. In nucleotides, the CDR3 is TGCGCCAGCACCCCTGTTCCCGACAGGGGGCTGGGCTACACCTTC. It yields the protein CASTPVPDRGLGYTF.

Regarding this clone: The junction does not match germline at one end; this may be a read error. In nucleotides, the CDR3 is TGTGCCAGCAGTCGATTTGGACATCTCCCCGCCGGTTTCGCCTTC. Translating gives CASSRFGHLPAGFAF. The genes are TRBV28 and TRBJ1-2; perhaps TRBD1 as D (5 bases). The CDR3 covers 15 residues. The germline CDR1 and CDR2 sequences are MDHEN and SYDVKM.

CDR3 sequence reads: CASFSGTGNIPHEQYF. The CDR3 nucleotides are TGTGCCAGTTTTTCCGGGACAGGCAACATCCCCCACGAGCAGTACTTC. The rearrangement joins TRBV10-3 to TRBJ2-7; 8 bases match TRBD1. V shed 10 bases, J shed 5 bases, and the junction held 19 bases outside the gene matches. CDR1 is ENHRY, CDR2 SYGVKD, per germline. This CDR3 is 16 amino acids long.

This chain connects TRBV5-6 to TRBJ2-1, with D uncertain. V was pared by 2 bases and J by 9 bases, with 9 bases between. The germline V gene encodes CDR1 SGHDT and CDR2 YYEEEE. This CDR3 is built from 12 residues. The CDR3 loop is CASSFFGGEQFF. The CDR3 bases are TGTGCCAGCAGCTTTTTTGGCGGTGAGCAGTTCTTC.

The chain links TRBV6-5 to TRBJ2-7; TRBD2 matches 9 bases. This CDR3 is built from 14 residues. Germline V gene lookup returns CDR1 MNHEY and CDR2 SVGAGI. The V gene end was trimmed by 6 bases and the J gene end by 6 bases; junction bases not matched to a gene: 9. CDR3 sequence reads: CASRREGPVGEQYF. In DNA form, the CDR3 reads TGTGCCAGCAGGCGGGAGGGGCCCGTGGGCGAGCAGTACTTC.

J is TRBJ2-1 and V is TRBV25-1; possibly TRBD1 for D (5 bases). Trimming took 2 bases from V and 6 from J, leaving 11 bases between them. Germline V CDR1 and CDR2: MGHDK, SYGVNS. This CDR3 contains 14 residues. The CDR3 protein is CASSETGPVNEQFF. CDR3 in DNA: TGTGCCAGCAGTGAAACAGGACCTGTCAATGAGCAGTTCTTC.

J is TRBJ2-5 and V is TRBV6-6; D is perhaps TRBD1 (7 bases). Deletions cut 6 bases from V and 1 base from J, with 12 bases between. The CDR3 extends over 14 amino acids. Germline assignment: CDR1 MNHNY and CDR2 SVGAGI (reference sequence). This CDR3 reads CASRAGQSQETQYF. CDR3 DNA: TGTGCCAGCAGGGCGGGACAGTCCCAAGAGACCCAGTACTTC.

A single count supports this clone. The chain has TRBV7-6 and TRBJ1-1, with no clear D. CDR3 length: 13 residues. The germline V and J ends were trimmed by 3 bases and 1 base, with 6 bases remaining between them. CDR1 and CDR2 from the germline V gene are SGHVS and FNYEAQ. The CDR3 loop is CASSFWENTEAFF. The CDR3 DNA is TGTGCCAGCAGCTTCTGGGAGAACACTGAAGCTTTCTTT.

The chain has TRBV5-1 and TRBJ2-7, with D possibly TRBD2 on 6 matching bases. This CDR3 contains 14 residues. CDR1 is SGHRS and CDR2 is YFSETQ in the germline V gene. Trimming took off 4 bases at V and 3 bases at J, with 14 bases between the two ends. The CDR3 protein is CASSVEGPGYEQYF. CDR3 DNA sequence: TGCGCCAGCAGCGTGGAGGGCCCAGGCTACGAGCAGTACTTC.

This clone was seen just once. The J gene is TRBJ1-1, the V gene TRBV2, with 8 bases lining up with TRBD1. This CDR3 region has 15 residues. V dropped 3 bases and J dropped 5; count of bases not matched to a gene: 8. Germline V CDR1 and CDR2: SNHLY, FYNNEI. CDR3 amino acids: CASSDSQGVWTEAFF. The CDR3 DNA follows: TGTGCCAGCAGTGATTCACAGGGGGTATGGACTGAAGCTTTCTTT.

J is TRBJ2-3 and V is TRBV7-2; 9 nucleotides line up with TRBD2. V gave up 2 bases and J gave up 0 bases; unmatched junction bases: 3. The CDR3 spans 16 residues. Germline V gives CDR1 SGHTA, CDR2 FQGNSA. In DNA, the CDR3 is TGTGCCAGCAGCTTATATACTAGCGGGAGCACAGATACGCAGTATTTT. It translates to CASSLYTSGSTDTQYF.

The chain couples TRBV7-9 to TRBJ1-2, with D unresolved. The CDR3 has 15 residues. CDR1 and CDR2 from the germline V gene are SEHNR and FQNEAQ (reference sequence). Deletions cut 1 base from V and 3 bases from J, with 12 bases between. CDR3 coding DNA: TGTGCCAGCAGCTTAGGAACAGCTACTCACTATGGCTACACCTTC. The encoded protein is CASSLGTATHYGYTF.

The rearrangement links TRBV4-1 to TRBJ1-4; D call uncertain. Per the germline V gene, CDR1 is MGHRA and CDR2 is YSYEKL. V was pared by 4 bases and J by 5 bases, with 17 bases between. The CDR3 covers 16 residues. In DNA, the CDR3 is TGCGCCAGCAGCCCCCAGGTCTCTCCTTGGAATGAAAAACTGTTTTTT. The encoded protein is CASSPQVSPWNEKLFF.

The chain employs TRBV10-2 and TRBJ2-2; tentative D call: TRBD2 (5 bases). V gave up 2 bases and J gave up 4 bases, with 11 bases separating them. There are 15 residues in the CDR3. Germline CDR1 and CDR2: WSHSY and SAAADI. The CDR3, as DNA: TGCGCCAGCAGTGAGGGACGGAGGAGCACCGGGGAGCTGTTTTTT. This sequence encodes CASSEGRRSTGELFF.